This passage covers 8 T cell receptor beta chains from one sample sequenced in a study of vaccination and CD4 T cells after COVID-19 (dated by TCRdb to between 2021 and 2024). The intended sense of this specimen's treatment or condition label: roughly 11-day PBMC culture with coronavirus spike peptide pools or control peptides (ViraFEST assay). No antigen has been assigned to these receptors. Library construction relied on PCR. The sample was run on an Illumina iSeq 100. DNA from cultured CD4+ T cells was subjected to TCR sequencing with the Oncomine TCR Beta short-read assay at the Johns Hopkins FTIC core. TCRdb ran its own pipeline on the public reads, namely fastp trimming at Q25 and MiXCR clone calling, and kept in-frame beta chains. Rows are combined by CDR3 protein, so each entry shows the most common genes and DNA. The sample table lists around 13,000 distinct CDR3 sequences, less than 70% of them with a count of one. Of the sample, roughly 12% is held by the ten largest clones.

Sequences were obtained from CD4+ T cells from blood, cultured in vitro. These TCRs come from a human donor who had recovered from COVID-19.

The V and J genes are TRBV5-4 and TRBJ2-1, with TRBD2 identical over 8 bases. CDR1 SGHNT and CDR2 YYREEE come from the germline V gene (reference sequence). This CDR3 region has 17 residues. With V trimmed by 1 base and J by 0 bases, 6 bases remained unmatched. CDR3 loop: CASSLSYREGSYNEQFF. The CDR3 DNA follows: TGTGCCAGCAGCTTGTCCTACCGGGAGGGCTCCTACAATGAGCAGTTCTTC.

The genes are TRBV24-1 and TRBJ2-3; a possible D gene is TRBD2 (6 bases). The germline V and J ends were trimmed by 1 base and 2 bases, with 12 bases remaining between them. This CDR3 is built from 16 residues. Germline CDR1 reads KGHDR; CDR2 reads SFDVKD. CDR3 coding DNA: TGTGCCACCAGTGATTTCCTAGCGCAGAACACAGATACGCAGTATTTT. Translated, it gives CATSDFLAQNTDTQYF.

The J gene is TRBJ2-1, the V gene TRBV20-1, with TRBD2 matching over 8 bases. Trimming took 3 bases from V and 5 from J; bases not matched to a gene: 3. Germline CDR1 reads DFQATT; CDR2 reads SNEGSKA (reference sequence). The CDR3 extends over 13 amino acids. CDR3 bases: TGCAGTGCTAGTCCCGGGAGGGACAATGAGCAGTTCTTC. Residues: CSASPGRDNEQFF.

The chain has TRBV6-1 and TRBJ1-1; TRBD1 might be the D (5 bases). This CDR3 contains 14 residues. CDR1 is MNHNS and CDR2 is SASEGT in the germline V gene. The V end lost 2 bases, the J end lost 4 bases, and 11 bases lay between the germline ends. The CDR3 sequence is CASSELRGTTEAFF. CDR3 nucleotides: TGTGCCAGCAGTGAATTGCGGGGGACCACTGAAGCTTTCTTT.

This clonotype was counted between two and nine times. The CDR3 loop reads CASSSRALANQPQHF. DNA for the CDR3: TGTGCCAGCAGTTCCAGGGCTCTTGCAAATCAGCCCCAGCATTTT. The V call is TRBV12-3 or TRBV12-4, the J call TRBJ1-5, with D possibly matching TRBD1 (5 bases). There are 15 residues in the CDR3. V dropped 4 bases and J dropped 4 bases, with 14 bases sitting between them.

The V and J genes are TRBV5-1 and TRBJ2-7; 8 bases agree with TRBD1. This CDR3 is 14 amino acids long. Germline V gives CDR1 SGHRS, CDR2 YFSETQ. The junction had 7 bases not matched to a gene; V was cut back by 6 bases and J by 2 bases. In DNA form, the CDR3 reads TGCGCCAGCAACACACAGGGGGGACCCTACGAGCAGTACTTC. Its translation: CASNTQGGPYEQYF. The full variable domain, rest sourced from reference TRBV5-1 and TRBJ2-7, is KAGVTQTPRYLIKTRGQQVTLSCSPISGHRSVSWYQQTPGQGLQFLFEYFSETQRNKGNFPGRFSGRQFSNSRSEMNVSTLELGDSALYLCASNTQGGPYEQYFGPGTRLTVT.

The chain is built from TRBV7-9 and TRBJ2-5, with TRBD1 matching over 7 bases. The V gene end was trimmed by 2 bases and the J gene end by 4 bases; junction bases not matched to a gene: 4. Per the germline V gene, CDR1 is SEHNR and CDR2 is FQNEAQ (reference sequence). The CDR3 spans 14 residues. The CDR3 reads CASSLPGGPETQYF. The DNA of the CDR3 is TGTGCCAGCAGCTTACCAGGGGGACCAGAGACCCAGTACTTC.

This rearrangement joins TRBV2 to TRBJ2-3; TRBD2 is a possible D gene (5 bases). The CDR3 is made up of 13 amino acids. Germline CDR1 and CDR2: SNHLY and FYNNEI. Deletions cut 5 bases from V and 5 bases from J, with 11 bases between. The CDR3 here is CASSWTGRDTQYF. The CDR3 bases are TGTGCCAGCAGTTGGACTGGCAGAGATACGCAGTATTTT.